A selection of T cell receptor beta chains follows, all from one sample in a study of T-cell memory formation after mild COVID-19. Each CDR3 protein gets one entry after TCRdb re-called the 5' RACE reads with MiXCR. This sample has under 650,000 distinct CDR3 sequences, with around 17% found just once. What was sequenced was PBMCs or a T cell subset sorted from them (not recorded which). The receptors derive from an adult woman who had mild COVID-19 (a few samples of this study predate the infection). Cell type and time point are not known. CDR3s include the opening cysteine and the closing phenylalanine or tryptophan. Each record gives: clone size, J gene, V gene, D gene, CDR3 DNA, CDR3 protein. D genes are given only for firm matches. Where a row states a size, it is once, few, many or the class of an expanded clone; other rows omit it.

size: few; J: TRBJ1-1; V: TRBV7-6; D: .; DNA: TGTGCCAGCAGCTTATCCCGTGGGGGTTGGTCGGAAGCTTTCTTT; CDR3: CASSLSRGGWSEAFF
size: .; J: TRBJ2-7; V: TRBV15; D: TRBD2; DNA: TGTGCCACCAGCAGAGACGGGACTAGCTGGACGCAAAACTACGAGCAGTACTTC; CDR3: CATSRDGTSWTQNYEQYF
size: .; J: TRBJ1-5; V: TRBV5-5; D: .; DNA: TGTGCCAGCAGCCCGATACAGAGCAATCAGCCCCAGCATTTT; CDR3: CASSPIQSNQPQHF
size: .; J: TRBJ1-1; V: TRBV4-3; D: TRBD1; DNA: TGCGCCAGCAGCCGCGGACAGGGGATAGCTGAAGCTTTCTTT; CDR3: CASSRGQGIAEAFF
size: .; J: TRBJ1-2; V: TRBV15; D: TRBD1; DNA: TGTGCCACCAGCAGTACAGGGGTGGTAAATGGCTACACCTTC; CDR3: CATSSTGVVNGYTF
size: once; J: TRBJ1-1; V: TRBV14; D: .; DNA: TGTGCCAGCAGCCCAAGTGGGCCACGTGAAGCTTTCTTT; CDR3: CASSPSGPREAFF
size: few; J: TRBJ2-2; V: TRBV7-9; D: TRBD2; DNA: TGTGCCAGCAGCCAAACAGGAATGCTAGCGGGTGCGAACACCGGGGAGCTGTTTTTT; CDR3: CASSQTGMLAGANTGELFF
size: few; J: TRBJ2-3; V: TRBV6-2/TRBV6-3; D: TRBD2; DNA: TGTGCCAGCAGTTACGAAATAGGGAGCGGGAGTGGCACAGATACGCAGTATTTT; CDR3: CASSYEIGSGSGTDTQYF
size: few; J: TRBJ1-6; V: TRBV5-5; D: TRBD1; DNA: TGTGCCAGCAGCTTGGATGGCAGGGGGCGGGTTCCCCTCCACTTT; CDR3: CASSLDGRGRVPLHF
size: .; J: TRBJ2-7; V: TRBV9; D: TRBD2; DNA: TGTGCCAGCAGCGATAGTTTAGCGGGGAGTAGCTACGAGCAGTACTTC; CDR3: CASSDSLAGSSYEQYF
size: .; J: TRBJ1-6; V: TRBV20-1; D: TRBD1; DNA: TGCAGTGCTACCCGTCCTGACAGGGATAATTCACCCCTCCACTTT; CDR3: CSATRPDRDNSPLHF
size: few; J: TRBJ2-3; V: TRBV5-1; D: TRBD2; DNA: TGCGCCAGCAACCCCGGAACTAGCGGGAGGAGCACAGATACGCAGTATTTT; CDR3: CASNPGTSGRSTDTQYF
size: .; J: TRBJ2-5; V: TRBV25-1; D: TRBD2; DNA: TGTGCCAGCAGATCGATCTCTATTCGGGGGGGAAAAGAGACCCAGTACTTC; CDR3: CASRSISIRGGKETQYF
size: few; J: TRBJ1-3; V: TRBV12-3/TRBV12-4; D: TRBD1; DNA: TGTGCCAGCAGCCGGGACAGTTTCTCTGGAAACACCATATATTTT; CDR3: CASSRDSFSGNTIYF
size: many; J: TRBJ2-2; V: TRBV7-7; D: .; DNA: TGTGCCAGCAGCTTACATCTGGGAAACGGGGAGCTGTTTTTT; CDR3: CASSLHLGNGELFF
size: .; J: TRBJ2-2; V: TRBV29-1; D: .; DNA: TGCAGCGTCGACTTGAGACAACCGAACACCGGGGAGCTGTTTTTT; CDR3: CSVDLRQPNTGELFF
size: few; J: TRBJ2-2; V: TRBV5-1; D: TRBD2; DNA: TGCGCCACCGCTAGGACGCTAGCGGGAGTTGAGACCGGGGAGCTGTTTTTT; CDR3: CATARTLAGVETGELFF
size: many; J: TRBJ2-3; V: TRBV12-3/TRBV12-4; D: .; DNA: TGTGCCAGCAGTTTAGATGTGGGGGTGTCGGATACGCAGTATTTT; CDR3: CASSLDVGVSDTQYF
size: .; J: TRBJ2-4; V: TRBV12-3/TRBV12-4; D: .; DNA: TGTGCCAGCAGTTTACGGCCACCCAGGGCCGAAAACATTCAGTACTTC; CDR3: CASSLRPPRAENIQYF
size: .; J: TRBJ1-2; V: TRBV21-1; D: .; DNA: TGTGCCCCCCCGGGGGGCCAGCCTATCTATGGCTACACCTTC; CDR3: CAPPGGQPIYGYTF
size: few; J: TRBJ2-5; V: TRBV24-1; D: .; DNA: TGTGCCACCAGTGATAGCCAAATAGCTTCAGAGACCCAGTACTTC; CDR3: CATSDSQIASETQYF
size: few; J: TRBJ2-5; V: TRBV14; D: .; DNA: TGTGCCAGCAGCCCCGAGGGTGGAGAGACCCAGTACTTC; CDR3: CASSPEGGETQYF
size: .; J: TRBJ1-2; V: TRBV11-2; D: .; DNA: TGTGCCAGCAGCTTAGATCGAAGATTCGACAGATACTATGGCTACACCTTC; CDR3: CASSLDRRFDRYYGYTF
size: .; J: TRBJ1-1; V: TRBV6-1; D: .; DNA: TGTGCCGGCGGCGAGGGGGAGAACACTGAAGCTTTCTTT; CDR3: CAGGEGENTEAFF
size: .; J: TRBJ1-1; V: TRBV7-9; D: .; DNA: TGTGCCAGCAGCACGGACCTATTGAACACTGAAGCTTTCTTT; CDR3: CASSTDLLNTEAFF
size: many; J: TRBJ2-7; V: TRBV7-9; D: TRBD1; DNA: TGTGCCAGCAGCCACCGGACAGGGGCCTACGAGCAGTACTTC; CDR3: CASSHRTGAYEQYF
size: few; J: TRBJ1-5; V: TRBV3-1; D: TRBD1; DNA: TGTGCCAGCAGTCCGGGACAGGGGTTCGGTCAGCCCCAGCATTTT; CDR3: CASSPGQGFGQPQHF